The 18 T cell receptor beta chains below were found in one sample sequenced in a study of human T cells and chemical hapten exposure. Unfractionated whole blood was the source from which total RNA was extracted. Individual cDNA molecules in this library carried unique molecular identifiers. TCRdb re-called the reads with MiXCR, one entry per CDR3 protein. The data show roughly 120,000 distinct CDR3 sequences, over 7.5% seen once. The sample was whole blood. These receptor sequences come from a human donor in good health. Some clones in this sample may be carry-over from other donors' samples.

This chain links TRBV19 with TRBJ2-1; 10 bases fit TRBD1. Germline CDR1 and CDR2: LNHDA and SQIVND (reference sequence). Trimming at V came to 6 bases and at J to 7 bases, leaving 6 bases not matched to a gene. The CDR3 loop spans 14 amino acids. CDR3 nucleotide sequence: TGTGCCAGTAGGGCGACAGGGGGCACGAATGAGCAGTTCTTC. Translating it yields CASRATGGTNEQFF.

There are many counts of this clonotype. This chain links TRBV12-3 or TRBV12-4 with TRBJ1-2; D call uncertain. The CDR3 is 13 amino acids. V dropped 3 bases and J dropped 4 bases, with 9 bases sitting between them. The CDR3 reads CASSFQMIYGYTF. The CDR3 DNA reads as TGTGCCAGCAGTTTCCAGATGATCTATGGCTACACCTTC.

J is TRBJ2-4 and V is TRBV9; possibly TRBD1 or TRBD2 for D (5 bases each). Germline CDR1 SGDLS, CDR2 YYNGEE. The CDR3 is made up of 18 amino acids. Trimming stripped 1 base from V and 0 bases from J, with 17 bases between. CDR3 sequence (DNA): TGTGCCAGCAGCGTAACGGGGAACAGGACATTAGCCAAAAACATTCAGTACTTC. This gives the protein CASSVTGNRTLAKNIQYF.

This clonotype came up a few times. This chain uses TRBV5-1 with TRBJ2-2; 9 nucleotides line up with TRBD1. From germline, CDR1 is SGHRS and CDR2 YFSETQ. V dropped 5 bases and J dropped 2; count of bases not matched to a gene: 22. CDR3 size: 21 residues. CDR3 sequence (DNA): TGCGCCAGCAGTCGCGGGGACAGGGTCGTTTTAAGCGGGAAAAACACCGGGGAGCTGTTTTTT. It specifies CASSRGDRVVLSGKNTGELFF.

This clonotype showed up just a few times. CDR3 amino acids: CASSTDRGNQPQHF. CDR3 nucleotide sequence: TGTGCCAGCAGCACGGACAGGGGGAATCAGCCCCAGCATTTT. The chain recombines TRBV6-5 with TRBJ1-5; 10 bases are a match to TRBD1. This CDR3 comprises 14 residues. V shed 6 bases and J 4 bases; nucleotides not matched to a gene: 3. Germline CDR1 is MNHEY and CDR2 is SVGAGI.

This clonotype was observed many times. The chain is built from TRBV4-3 and TRBJ2-1, with 7 bases matching TRBD1. V was clipped by 2 bases and J by 1 base; unmatched bases: 5. The CDR3 loop spans 16 amino acids. Germline V lookup: CDR1 LGHNA, CDR2 YSLEER. The CDR3: CASSQTWTGSYNEQFF. Here the CDR3 DNA reads TGCGCCAGCAGCCAAACCTGGACAGGATCCTACAATGAGCAGTTCTTC.

In this sample, this clonotype turned up a few times. The rearrangement links TRBV7-9 to TRBJ2-7; 14 bases are shared with TRBD2. CDR1 is SEHNR and CDR2 is FQNEAQ in the germline V gene (reference sequence). This CDR3 is 14 amino acids long. The V gene end was trimmed by 4 bases and the J gene end by 6 bases; junction bases not matched to a gene: 2. The CDR3 DNA is TGTGCCAGCAGCTCGGGACTAGCGGGAGTCGAGCAGTACTTC. This codes for CASSSGLAGVEQYF. Variable domain in full (rest from reference TRBV7-9 and TRBJ2-7): DTGVSQNPRHKITKRGQNVTFRCDPISEHNRLYWYRQTLGQGPEFLTYFQNEAQLEKSRLLSDRFSAERPKGSFSTLEIQRTEQGDSAMYLCASSSGLAGVEQYFGPGTRLTVT.

The rearrangement links TRBV19 to TRBJ1-4, with 11 nucleotides matching TRBD1. V lost 6 bases and J lost 8; bases outside the gene matches: 8. The CDR3 has 15 amino acids. The germline V gene encodes CDR1 LNHDA and CDR2 SQIVND (reference sequence). The CDR3 here is CASRRTGTGGEKLFF. CDR3 sequence (DNA): TGTGCCAGTAGACGGACCGGGACAGGGGGGGAAAAACTGTTTTTT.

This clonotype was counted once. The rearrangement joins TRBV12-5 to TRBJ2-1; possible D gene TRBD2, 6 bases. The germline V gene encodes CDR1 LGHNT and CDR2 FRNRAP. This CDR3 is built from 15 residues. V was pared by 0 bases and J by 0 bases, with 6 bases between. CDR3 residues: CASGLVGGSYNEQFF. The DNA for the CDR3 is TGTGCTAGTGGTTTGGTCGGGGGCTCCTACAATGAGCAGTTCTTC.

V usage is TRBV20-1 and J usage is TRBJ1-2; D is unresolved. The CDR3 totals 11 residues. The V end was cut by 3 bases, the J end by 8 bases, with 10 bases between. CDR1 DFQATT and CDR2 SNEGSKA come from the germline V gene (reference sequence). The DNA of the CDR3 is TGCAGTGCTAGGCCGGACCGCGGCTACACCTTC. Amino acids: CSARPDRGYTF.

This clonotype was counted many times. V is TRBV29-1 and J is TRBJ1-1, with D hard to call. CDR3 size: 13 residues. V dropped 4 bases and J dropped 0 bases, with 9 bases sitting between them. Germline V CDR1 and CDR2: SQVTM, ANQGSEA. CDR3 region: CSVGRQMNTEAFF. CDR3 nucleotide sequence: TGCAGCGTTGGGCGGCAGATGAACACTGAAGCTTTCTTT.

The DNA for the CDR3 is TGTGCCAGCTCACTACTTGAGGGTGCGACTAATGAAAAACTGTTTTTT. This gives the protein CASSLLEGATNEKLFF. J is TRBJ1-4 and V is TRBV18; D is unclear. The CDR3 has 16 amino acids. Germline values: CDR1 KGHSH, CDR2 LQKENI. The V end lost 4 bases, the J end lost 2 bases, and 14 bases lay between the germline ends.

A few counts support this clonotype. The chain couples TRBV20-1 to TRBJ2-1, with 12 nucleotides matching TRBD2. Trimming cost V 1 base and J 9 bases; bases outside gene matches: 7. Germline V CDR1 and CDR2: DFQATT, SNEGSKA (reference sequence). The CDR3 is 15 amino acids. The CDR3 sequence: CSARVRTSGTGEQFF. The CDR3 nucleotides read TGCAGTGCTAGAGTCAGGACTAGCGGGACAGGTGAGCAGTTCTTC.

The gene calls are TRBV15 and TRBJ2-1; TRBD2 matches 11 bases. V lost 5 bases to trimming and J lost 2 bases; unmatched junction nucleotides: 2. The CDR3 has 15 amino acids. CDR1 LNHNV and CDR2 YYDKDF come from the germline V gene (reference sequence). The CDR3 sequence is CATSGGLAAYNEQFF. The CDR3 nucleotides read TGTGCCACCAGCGGGGGACTAGCGGCCTACAATGAGCAGTTCTTC.

This clonotype was found many times. The chain uses TRBV19 and TRBJ2-1; D not resolved. V was cut by 3 bases and J by 2 bases, with 5 bases left in between. CDR3 length: 13 amino acids. Germline assignment: CDR1 LNHDA and CDR2 SQIVND (reference sequence). The CDR3: CASSIRTYNEQFF. For the CDR3, the DNA is TGTGCCAGTAGTATCCGGACCTACAATGAGCAGTTCTTC.

This clonotype appeared once. The V gene is TRBV5-1, the J gene TRBJ2-5, with 8 bases identical to TRBD1. The CDR3 sequence is 15 residues long. After removal of 3 bases from V and 3 bases from J, the junction contained 7 bases not matched to a gene. CDR1 and CDR2 from the germline V gene are SGHRS and YFSETQ. This CDR3 is CASSSRGPWEETQYF. The CDR3 DNA sequence: TGCGCCAGCAGCTCCAGGGGGCCTTGGGAAGAGACCCAGTACTTC.

The sample holds a few counts of this clonotype. This chain links TRBV20-1 with TRBJ2-1; the D gene is possibly TRBD2 (5 bases). Trimming pared 0 bases from V and 1 base from J, leaving 19 bases between. This CDR3 is 18 amino acids long. The V gene's germline CDR1 is DFQATT and CDR2 SNEGSKA (reference sequence). For the CDR3, the DNA is TGCAGTGCTAGAGATCTCGAGGGAGACGTCCAATCCTACAATGAGCAGTTCTTC. Its translation: CSARDLEGDVQSYNEQFF.

CDR3: CASRSRGLEETQYF. The CDR3 region has the DNA TGTGCCAGTCGCAGCAGGGGGCTGGAAGAGACCCAGTACTTC. V gene TRBV19 combines with J gene TRBJ2-5, with 8 bases aligning to TRBD1. In germline, CDR1 is LNHDA, CDR2 SQIVND (reference sequence). This CDR3 contains 14 residues. J gave up 3 bases and V 8 bases, and 8 bases lay outside the gene matches.